The TCR beta chain under discussion was sequenced for a study of CD8+CD57+ T cells in acquired aplastic anemia. According to the study, genomic DNA was the template for TCR beta VDJ and CDR3 profiling. TCRdb re-called the reads through MiXCR, storing one row per CDR3 protein. The data show approximately 190,000 distinct CDR3 sequences, 64% seen once. A word on this clonotype: Its ends do not fully match the called genes, so a read error is possible.

The sequenced sample consisted of sorted CD4+, CD8+, or CD8+CD57+ T cells (not recorded which) from PBMCs. This sequence originates from a human donor with severe aplastic anemia or a healthy control (not recorded which).

The CDR3: CASSSVPGGPVYGYTF. The CDR3 nucleotides are TGTGCCAGCAGCTCAGTGCCCGGGGGGCCCGTCTATGGCTACACTTTC. The V and J genes are TRBV13 and TRBJ1-2; TRBD1 might be the D (6 bases). Germline V gives CDR1 PRHDT, CDR2 FYEKMQ (reference sequence). The CDR3 is 16 residues long.